This TCR beta chain was sequenced during a study of cytotoxic CD8 clonotypes in ibrutinib-treated CLL. Study-wide results and caveats: Whereas clonality rose at ibrutinib response, it declined toward baseline at progression.

A single count supports this clone. Its antigen remains unidentified. Deletions cut 1 base from V and 4 bases from J, with 14 bases between. The CDR3 is 15 residues long. The germline gives CDR1 SGHVS, CDR2 FQNEAQ. About 2 micrograms of genomic DNA (from cryopreserved PBMCs) were used for TCR beta libraries. TCRdb's copy holds only in-frame clones and misses some; the assay was immunoSEQ multiplex PCR. The sample yields fewer than 400,000 clones, 60% to 80% seen once. Sequenced here: PBMCs, sampled after 36 months of ibrutinib treatment. The chain employs TRBV7-8 and TRBJ2-7; D unclear. This receptor was taken from a human donor with chronic lymphocytic leukemia. The CDR3 sequence: CASSLDLWAPYEQYF. CDR3 bases: TGTGCCAGCAGCTTAGATCTATGGGCCCCGTACGAGCAGTACTTC.